One and the same sample provided the 27 T cell receptor beta chains below, sequenced in a study of T-cell memory formation after mild COVID-19. TCRdb fed the 5' RACE reads into MiXCR, producing one record per CDR3 protein. The data hold hundreds of thousands of distinct CDR3 sequences, with about 20% observed a single time. Input material: PBMCs or a T cell subset sorted from them (not recorded which). The origin of the receptors is an adult woman who had mild COVID-19 (a few samples of this study predate the infection). Cell type and time point are not known.

This clonotype was detected only a few times. This chain links TRBV2 with TRBJ2-1, with D perhaps TRBD2 (6 bases). The germline V gene encodes CDR1 SNHLY and CDR2 FYNNEI. The CDR3 sequence is 15 residues long. V lost 4 bases to trimming and J lost 1 base, with 11 bases between them. The CDR3 sequence is CASSGGRNSYNEQFF. In DNA form, the CDR3 reads TGTGCCAGCAGTGGAGGGAGGAATTCCTACAATGAGCAGTTCTTC. The full variable domain, in which reference TRBV2 and TRBJ2-1 provide the parts outside the CDR3, is EPEVTQTPSHQVTQMGQEVILRCVPISNHLYFYWYRQILGQKVEFLVSFYNNEISEKSEIFDDQFSVERPDGSNFTLKIRSTKLEDSAMYFCASSGGRNSYNEQFFGPGTRLTVL.

This chain joins TRBV5-1 and TRBJ1-2; 10 bases agree with TRBD1. Per germline, CDR1 SGHRS and CDR2 YFSETQ. The J segment lost 6 bases and the V segment lost 1 base, leaving 3 bases of the junction unmatched. CDR3 length: 14 residues. In DNA form, the CDR3 reads TGCGCCAGCAGCTTGCACGGGACAGGGGATGGCTACACCTTC. This sequence encodes CASSLHGTGDGYTF.

This chain uses TRBV11-2 with TRBJ1-5, with 7 bases that match TRBD1. This CDR3 region has 14 residues. Germline lookup yields CDR1 SGHAT and CDR2 FQNNGV. J was trimmed by 6 bases and V by 3 bases; bases with no gene match: 5. The DNA of the CDR3 is TGTGCCAGCAGCTTTACAGGGGACGGTCAGCCCCAGCATTTT. This gives the protein CASSFTGDGQPQHF.

The chain combines TRBV29-1 with TRBJ2-3; 10 positions match TRBD2. CDR3 length: 15 residues. After removal of 7 bases from V and 8 bases from J, the junction contained 15 bases not matched to a gene. CDR1 SQVTM and CDR2 ANQGSEA come from the germline V gene. CDR3 DNA sequence: TGCAGCGGCACGACAGGGCGGCTAGCGGGAGTTACGCAGTATTTT. The encoded protein is CSGTTGRLAGVTQYF.

The CDR3 sequence: CASSQDHGQAVNGYTF. For the CDR3, the DNA is TGTGCCAGCAGCCAAGATCACGGACAGGCTGTGAATGGCTACACCTTC. The chain combines TRBV14 with TRBJ1-2; 7 positions agree with TRBD1. Germline CDR1 SGHDN, CDR2 FVKESK. The CDR3 runs to 16 residues. Unmatched junction bases numbered 10, after V lost 0 bases and J lost 6 bases.

The chain carries TRBV29-1 and TRBJ2-2; no clear D. Germline assignment: CDR1 SQVTM and CDR2 ANQGSEA. This CDR3 is built from 13 residues. V was pared by 5 bases and J by 0 bases, with 7 bases between. The CDR3 sequence is CSVRTANTGELFF. DNA for the CDR3: TGCAGCGTTAGAACAGCGAACACCGGGGAGCTGTTTTTT.

This clonotype occurred many times. This chain connects TRBV28 to TRBJ1-6; possibly TRBD1 for D (5 bases). The germline V gene has CDR1 MDHEN and CDR2 SYDVKM. CDR3 length: 14 residues. V lost 6 bases, J lost 7 bases, and 13 bases lay in between. The CDR3 sequence: CASRTGTANSPLHF. In DNA form, the CDR3 reads TGTGCCAGCAGGACCGGGACCGCAAATTCACCCCTCCACTTT.

The rearrangement links TRBV6-5 to TRBJ2-7; D is perhaps TRBD1 (6 bases). V shed 9 bases and J shed 4 bases, with 10 bases lying between them. This CDR3 comprises 11 residues. Per germline, CDR1 MNHEY and CDR2 SVGAGI. The CDR3 bases are TGTGCCAGTGGTGGACAGTACGAGCAGTACTTC. It translates to CASGGQYEQYF.

CDR3 DNA sequence: TGTGCCAGCAGTGAACACGGCAGGGGGCGCACCGGGGAGCTGTTTTTT. It yields the protein CASSEHGRGRTGELFF. The V and J genes are TRBV2 and TRBJ2-2, with 8 bases that match TRBD1. This CDR3 contains 16 residues. V lost 2 bases and J lost 4; bases outside the gene matches: 6. Germline assignment: CDR1 SNHLY and CDR2 FYNNEI.

This chain connects TRBV29-1 to TRBJ1-2; 9 bases match TRBD1. The CDR3 has 15 amino acids. Germline V lookup: CDR1 SQVTM, CDR2 ANQGSEA. With V trimmed by 6 bases and J by 2 bases, 10 bases remained unmatched. CDR3 protein: CSVDPGTGRNYGYTF. The CDR3 region has the DNA TGCAGCGTCGACCCCGGGACAGGGAGGAACTATGGCTACACCTTC.

This clonotype has more than one count but fewer than ten. V is TRBV5-1 and J is TRBJ1-1; 9 bases map to TRBD1. V lost 4 bases, J lost 4 bases, and 11 bases stayed unmatched. The V gene's germline CDR1 is SGHRS and CDR2 YFSETQ. The CDR3 is 16 residues long. The CDR3 nucleotides are TGCGCCAGCAGCGCCAGGACAGGGGTGGGAGTCACTGAAGCTTTCTTT. Amino acids: CASSARTGVGVTEAFF.

This clonotype came up a few times. This chain joins TRBV20-1 and TRBJ2-1; 10 bases match TRBD2. Germline lookup yields CDR1 DFQATT and CDR2 SNEGSKA (reference sequence). The J segment lost 2 bases and the V segment lost 7 bases, leaving 11 bases of the junction unmatched. The CDR3 consists of 16 residues. DNA of the CDR3: TGCAGTGTAAAGCGGGGGGGCCGGGGAACCTACAATGAGCAGTTCTTC. Its translation is CSVKRGGRGTYNEQFF.

The rearrangement joins TRBV7-2 to TRBJ2-3; no reliable D call. This CDR3 is built from 13 residues. Germline V gene lookup returns CDR1 SGHTA and CDR2 FQGNSA. V gave up 3 bases and J gave up 5 bases, with 9 bases separating them. Written as DNA, the CDR3 is TGTGCCAGCAGCTTCACCCAAAGAGATACGCAGTATTTT. The encoded protein is CASSFTQRDTQYF. Filled out from reference TRBV7-2 and TRBJ2-3, the complete variable domain reads GAGVSQSPSNKVTEKGKDVELRCDPISGHTALYWYRQSLGQGLEFLIYFQGNSAPDKSGLPSDRFSAERTGGSVSTLTIQRTQQEDSAVYLCASSFTQRDTQYFGPGTRLTVL.

The J gene is TRBJ2-7, the V gene TRBV6-5; D possibly corresponds to TRBD1 (5 bases). V was shortened by 7 bases and J by 2 bases, with 15 bases between the two germline ends. Germline V gene sequence: CDR1 MNHEY, CDR2 SVGAGI. The CDR3 has 14 amino acids. The CDR3 loop is CASTMGPPTYEQYF. In nucleotides, the CDR3 is TGTGCCAGCACCATGGGGCCACCCACCTACGAGCAGTACTTC.

This clonotype came up a few times. The chain carries TRBV18 and TRBJ2-3; D not resolved. V lost 1 base, J lost 4 bases, and 12 bases lay in between. Germline V gives CDR1 KGHSH, CDR2 LQKENI. This CDR3 has 15 residues. CDR3 region: CASSPRPGGADTQYF. CDR3 nucleotides: TGTGCCAGCTCACCACGCCCAGGTGGTGCAGATACGCAGTATTTT.

The chain recombines TRBV5-1 with TRBJ2-7; TRBD2 aligns across 7 bases. V lost 4 bases to trimming and J lost 2 bases; unmatched junction nucleotides: 12. The V gene's germline CDR1 is SGHRS and CDR2 YFSETQ. This CDR3 has 16 amino acids. The chain's CDR3 is CASSPSSGGGAYEQYF. In nucleotides, the CDR3 is TGCGCCAGCAGCCCCTCGTCGGGCGGGGGAGCCTACGAGCAGTACTTC.

The chain uses TRBV6-2 or TRBV6-3 and TRBJ1-2; D ambiguous. CDR1 is MNHEY and CDR2 is SVGEGT in the germline V gene. The CDR3 contains 17 residues. Trimming shortened V by 1 base and J by 6 bases, and 21 bases separated the two germline ends. The CDR3 loop reads CASSYFRSAYLGNGYTF. The CDR3 DNA is TGTGCCAGCAGTTACTTTCGATCGGCCTACTTGGGTAATGGCTACACCTTC.

This clonotype has more than one count but fewer than ten. Written as DNA, the CDR3 is TGTGCCAGCAGCTTATGGGGGACTAGCGGCACAGATACGCAGTATTTT. Protein: CASSLWGTSGTDTQYF. The chain employs TRBV7-9 and TRBJ2-3; 10 bases fit TRBD2. From germline, CDR1 is SEHNR and CDR2 FQNEAQ (reference sequence). The J segment lost 1 base and the V segment lost 2 bases, leaving 3 bases of the junction unmatched. This CDR3 spans 16 amino acids.

In this sample, this clonotype turned up a few times. The V gene is TRBV7-9, the J gene TRBJ2-2; TRBD1 matches at 7 bases. Germline loops: CDR1 SEHNR, CDR2 FQNEAQ (reference sequence). CDR3 length equals 15 residues. J was trimmed by 4 bases and V by 2 bases; bases with no gene match: 4. CDR3 sequence: CASSLLRQGTGELFF. The CDR3 DNA reads as TGTGCCAGCAGCTTATTGAGACAGGGCACCGGGGAGCTGTTTTTT. The full variable domain, completed using reference TRBV7-9 and TRBJ2-2, is DTGVSQNPRHKITKRGQNVTFRCDPISEHNRLYWYRQTLGQGPEFLTYFQNEAQLEKSRLLSDRFSAERPKGSFSTLEIQRTEQGDSAMYLCASSLLRQGTGELFFGEGSRLTVL.

This chain uses TRBV7-6 with TRBJ1-1; TRBD1 aligns across 8 bases. With V trimmed by 1 base and J by 0 bases, 7 bases remained unmatched. This CDR3 region has 17 residues. Germline assignment: CDR1 SGHVS and CDR2 FNYEAQ. The CDR3: CASSLGPGGPMNTEAFF. CDR3 coding DNA: TGTGCCAGCAGCTTAGGACCAGGGGGCCCCATGAACACTGAAGCTTTCTTT.

The chain employs TRBV5-1 and TRBJ2-5, with TRBD2 as a possible D gene (5 bases). The length of the CDR3 is 13 residues. Trimming took 4 bases from V and 9 from J, leaving 16 bases between them. Per the germline V gene, CDR1 is SGHRS and CDR2 is YFSETQ. The CDR3 DNA reads as TGCGCCAGCAGCCGCGAACCCGAGGGAGCCCAGTACTTC. It is translated as CASSREPEGAQYF. The full variable domain, rest sourced from reference TRBV5-1 and TRBJ2-5, is KAGVTQTPRYLIKTRGQQVTLSCSPISGHRSVSWYQQTPGQGLQFLFEYFSETQRNKGNFPGRFSGRQFSNSRSEMNVSTLELGDSALYLCASSREPEGAQYFGPGTRLLVL.

This clonotype was observed a few times. CDR3 sequence reads: CATSLRGQGGNTIYF. CDR3 DNA: TGTGCCACCAGCCTCCGAGGACAGGGTGGAAACACCATATATTTT. This chain uses TRBV15 with TRBJ1-3, with 8 positions matching TRBD1. Germline V gene data show CDR1 as LNHNV and CDR2 as YYDKDF (reference sequence). The CDR3 totals 15 residues. V dropped 5 bases and J dropped 3; count of bases not matched to a gene: 6.

Only a few counts were recorded for this clonotype. V usage is TRBV10-3 and J usage is TRBJ2-1; 9 bases are a match to TRBD2. J gave up 3 bases and V 6 bases, and 6 bases lay outside the gene matches. Germline CDR1 ENHRY, CDR2 SYGVKD. The CDR3 length is 15 residues. Written as DNA, the CDR3 is TGTGCCATCAGCCCAGGGACTAGCAGCTACAATGAGCAGTTCTTC. Residues: CAISPGTSSYNEQFF.

This clonotype was observed a handful of times. This rearrangement joins TRBV20-1 to TRBJ1-1, with D possibly TRBD1 on 5 matching bases. Per germline, CDR1 DFQATT and CDR2 SNEGSKA (reference sequence). The CDR3 contains 14 residues. V gave up 6 bases and J gave up 1 base, with 15 bases separating them. The CDR3: CSAREGSTNTEAFF. For the CDR3, the DNA is TGCAGTGCCCGGGAGGGGTCGACGAACACTGAAGCTTTCTTT.

The chain combines TRBV5-1 with TRBJ2-5; no clear D. This CDR3 has 14 amino acids. Trimming removed 0 bases at V and 4 bases at J, with 10 bases between. From germline, CDR1 is SGHRS and CDR2 YFSETQ. CDR3 sequence reads: CASSLELAIETQYF. The CDR3, as DNA: TGCGCCAGCAGCTTGGAACTCGCTATAGAGACCCAGTACTTC.

This clonotype has at least ten counts. The chain has TRBV11-2 and TRBJ2-7; TRBD2 matches at 11 bases. The CDR3 spans 15 residues. Germline CDR1 and CDR2: SGHAT and FQNNGV. V lost 6 bases to trimming and J lost 5 bases; unmatched junction nucleotides: 9. CDR3 DNA: TGTGCCAGCAGAGGCATAGCGGGAGGGCCCCACGAGCAGTACTTC. Protein product: CASRGIAGGPHEQYF.

This clonotype was picked up a small number of times. The genes are TRBV9 and TRBJ2-3, with 9 bases that match TRBD2. There are 16 residues in the CDR3. The germline CDR1 and CDR2 sequences are SGDLS and YYNGEE. V was clipped by 2 bases and J by 2 bases; unmatched bases: 6. The CDR3 nucleotides are TGTGCCAGCAGCGTCTTAGCGGGAGAACCCACAGATACGCAGTATTTT. Protein sequence: CASSVLAGEPTDTQYF.